The text below deals with one T cell receptor beta chain. MiXCR, run by TCRdb on the RT-PCR reads, gives a single entry per CDR3 protein. The sample consists of about 800,000 distinct CDR3 sequences, 20% to 25% of them appearing once. This specimen belongs to a study of response to subunit inactivated influenza vaccine. CDR1 SGHVS and CDR2 FQNEAQ come from the germline V gene. V lost 2 bases and J 6 bases, leaving 5 bases between the germline ends. This CDR3 spans 12 amino acids. The genes are TRBV7-8 and TRBJ2-4; D remains ambiguous. Sequencing used PBMCs from blood, obtained roughly 5 days after vaccination. The origin of this receptor is a man between 50 and 59 years old who received an inactivated influenza vaccine. In DNA, the CDR3 is TGTGCCAGCAGCTTAATAATAAACATTCAGTACTTC. Translating gives CASSLIINIQYF.